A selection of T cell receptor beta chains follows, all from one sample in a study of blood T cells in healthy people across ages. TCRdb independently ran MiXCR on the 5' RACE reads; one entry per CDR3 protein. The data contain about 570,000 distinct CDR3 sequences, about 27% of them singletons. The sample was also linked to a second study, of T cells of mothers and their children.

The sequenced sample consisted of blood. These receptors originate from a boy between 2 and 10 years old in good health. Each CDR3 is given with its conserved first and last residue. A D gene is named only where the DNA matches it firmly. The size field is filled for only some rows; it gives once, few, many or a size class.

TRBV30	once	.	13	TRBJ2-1	CAWSVPAGNEQFF	TGTGCCTGGAGTGTCCCAGCGGGTAATGAGCAGTTCTTC
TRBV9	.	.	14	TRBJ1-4	CASGREGTNEKLFF	TGTGCCAGCGGCCGGGAGGGAACTAATGAAAAACTGTTTTTT
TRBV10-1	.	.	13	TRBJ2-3	CASSFRRSDTQYF	TGCGCCAGTTCTTTTCGGAGGTCAGATACGCAGTATTTT
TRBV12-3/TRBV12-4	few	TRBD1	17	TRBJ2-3	CASSWGRPDRITDTQYF	TGTGCCAGCAGCTGGGGGCGCCCGGACAGGATCACAGATACGCAGTATTTT
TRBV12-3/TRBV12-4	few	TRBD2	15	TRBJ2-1	CASRDLAGGDNEQFF	TGTGCCAGCAGGGATCTAGCGGGGGGGGACAATGAGCAGTTCTTC
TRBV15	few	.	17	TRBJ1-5	CATSRGLMSYSNQPQHF	TGTGCCACCAGCAGAGGGTTGATGAGTTATAGCAATCAGCCCCAGCATTTT
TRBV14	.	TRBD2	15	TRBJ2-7	CASSRDGAGRGEQYF	TGTGCCAGCAGCCGAGATGGCGCGGGGAGGGGCGAGCAGTACTTC
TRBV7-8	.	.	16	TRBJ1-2	CASSFVGPSIPYGYTF	TGTGCCAGCAGCTTCGTGGGGCCTTCAATTCCTTATGGCTACACCTTC
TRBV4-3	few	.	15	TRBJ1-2	CASSQEGGYGYGYTF	TGCGCCAGCAGCCAAGAGGGGGGATACGGCTATGGCTACACCTTC
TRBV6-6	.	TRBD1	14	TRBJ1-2	CASSFAGGGYGYTF	TGTGCCAGCAGTTTCGCAGGGGGCGGGTATGGCTACACCTTC
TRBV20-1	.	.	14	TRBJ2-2	CSASRSENTGELFF	TGCAGTGCTAGTCGCTCTGAGAACACCGGGGAGCTGTTTTTT
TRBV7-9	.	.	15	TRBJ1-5	CASSLGEYSNQPQHF	TGTGCCAGCAGCTTAGGCGAATATAGCAATCAGCCCCAGCATTTT
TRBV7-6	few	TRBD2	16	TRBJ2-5	CASSLRLAGREETQYF	TGTGCCAGCAGCCTCCGACTAGCGGGGAGGGAAGAGACCCAGTACTTC
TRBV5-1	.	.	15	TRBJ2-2	CASSLVAGSAGELFF	TGCGCCAGCAGCTTGGTGGCAGGGAGTGCCGGGGAGCTGTTTTTT
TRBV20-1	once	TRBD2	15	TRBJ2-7	CSARALAGNSYEQYF	TGCAGTGCTAGAGCACTAGCGGGAAACTCCTACGAGCAGTACTTC
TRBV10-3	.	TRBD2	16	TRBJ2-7	CAISEPSSGSPYEQYF	TGTGCCATCAGTGAGCCCAGTAGCGGGTCTCCCTACGAGCAGTACTTC
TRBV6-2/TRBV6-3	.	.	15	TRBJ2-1	CASSYREVSYNEQFF	TGTGCCAGCAGTTACCGAGAGGTCTCCTACAATGAGCAGTTCTTC
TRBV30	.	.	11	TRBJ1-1	CAYRQNTEAFF	TGTGCCTACCGACAGAACACTGAAGCTTTCTTT
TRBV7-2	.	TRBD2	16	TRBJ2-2	CTSSLVGSGGVGELVF	TGTACCAGCAGCTTAGTCGGTAGCGGGGGAGTCGGGGAGCTGGTTTTT
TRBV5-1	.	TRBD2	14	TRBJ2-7	CASSLLVAGYEQYF	TGCGCCAGCAGCTTGTTGGTAGCGGGCTACGAGCAGTACTTC
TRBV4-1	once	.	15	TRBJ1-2	CASSGGPQGFYGYTF	TGCGCCAGCTCGGGGGGCCCACAGGGATTCTATGGCTACACCTTC
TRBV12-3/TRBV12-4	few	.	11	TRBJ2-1	CASTLSGEQFF	TGTGCCAGCACGCTCAGCGGTGAGCAGTTCTTC
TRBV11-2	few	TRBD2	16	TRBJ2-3	CASSLDLAGARDTQYF	TGTGCCAGCAGCTTAGATTTAGCGGGAGCGCGAGATACGCAGTATTTT
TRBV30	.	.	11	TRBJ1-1	CAWKVQTEAFF	TGTGCCTGGAAGGTACAGACTGAAGCTTTCTTT
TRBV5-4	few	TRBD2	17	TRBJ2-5	CASSHSGSGRVVETQYF	TGTGCCAGCAGCCATTCTGGGAGCGGGAGGGTTGTAGAGACCCAGTACTTC